This is a list of T cell receptor beta chains from one sample in a study of T cell changes during pregnancy in multiple sclerosis. Clones were sequenced by immunoSEQ multiplex PCR, and TCRdb holds only the in-frame ones, with some missing. The repertoire holds about 31,000 clones, 89% seen once, with over 5% in the top ten. Sample: CD8+ T cells from peripheral blood mononuclear cells, taken in the second trimester of pregnancy. The source is a female donor with multiple sclerosis, enrolled in a pregnancy study. The CDR3 runs from the conserved cysteine through the conserved F or W. A D gene is named only where the DNA matches it firmly.

D gene | J gene | V gene | CDR3 protein
TRBD2 | TRBJ2-1 | TRBV5-1 | CASSPSGAHNEQFF
TRBD2 | TRBJ2-7 | TRBV7-2 | CASRELAGSSYEQYF
. | TRBJ2-5 | TRBV29-1 | CSVGDWSGETQYF
. | TRBJ2-7 | TRBV21-1 | CASSKEGDREHEQYF
. | TRBJ1-1 | TRBV29-1 | CSVITGEAFF
. | TRBJ2-7 | TRBV27 | CASSFSGSYEQYF
. | TRBJ2-1 | TRBV7-2 | CASSLGLHNEQFF
TRBD2 | TRBJ2-3 | TRBV27 | CASSLRAVSSSGRVDTQYF
TRBD2 | TRBJ2-5 | TRBV2 | CASNYPGRTSGRETQYF
TRBD2 | TRBJ2-3 | TRBV6-4 | CASSPGLAGEGQDTQYF
TRBD2 | TRBJ2-1 | TRBV7-9 | CASSQRTSEGYNEQFF
TRBD2 | TRBJ2-7 | TRBV4-3 | CASSQDLAGGYEQYF
. | TRBJ1-2 | TRBV30 | CAWKFAAVYGYTF
. | TRBJ2-1 | TRBV6-6 | CASSYSRSTRNEQFF
. | TRBJ2-2 | TRBV9 | CASSVDSGHLVTGELFF
TRBD2 | TRBJ2-1 | TRBV5-4 | CASSFAASGSWDEQFF
. | TRBJ2-2 | TRBV7-2 | CASSLGGAGELFF
. | TRBJ1-2 | TRBV6-5 | CASSYSMEGYGYTF
TRBD1 | TRBJ2-1 | TRBV2 | CASYDTGGLTREEQFF
TRBD2 | TRBJ2-5 | TRBV4-3 | CATGLAGASGGETQYF
. | TRBJ2-1 | TRBV7-9 | CASSGWKSSYNEQFF
. | TRBJ2-4 | TRBV27 | CASSTRLFENIQYF
. | TRBJ1-1 | TRBV6-5 | CASSQIPRGEIAFF
. | TRBJ2-1 | TRBV27 | CASSLSVVGSVNEQFF
. | TRBJ2-7 | TRBV5-1 | CASSFEDTGYEQYF
. | TRBJ2-3 | TRBV6-4 | CASSDGPEDTQYF
. | TRBJ2-2 | TRBV7-9 | CASKDRRDEAGELFF
. | TRBJ1-4 | TRBV10-1 | CLPGGHNEKLFF
TRBD1 | TRBJ1-4 | TRBV10-3 | CAISESTGDSEKLFF
. | TRBJ2-7 | TRBV7-2 | CASSLGGGAYEQYF
TRBD2 | TRBJ2-3 | TRBV9 | CASSVGLSISGRAPDTQYF
. | TRBJ1-6 | TRBV30 | CAWSVLWTWALSSPLHF
. | TRBJ2-2 | TRBV5-1 | CASSLVGGENTGELFF
. | TRBJ1-5 | TRBV28 | CASSAPLGRGNQPQHF
TRBD1 | TRBJ2-5 | TRBV13 | CASSLGDRGFETQYF
TRBD1 | TRBJ2-3 | TRBV5-6 | CASSRTGALTTDTQYF
TRBD1 | TRBJ2-7 | TRBV4-3 | CASSLLQGASYEQYF
TRBD2 | TRBJ2-2 | TRBV25-1 | CASSEFSGRAGGELFF
. | TRBJ1-2 | TRBV4-1 | CASSQDLETLFDGYTF
. | TRBJ2-1 | TRBV6-5 | CASSYFEESEQFF
. | TRBJ2-7 | TRBV7-9 | CASSLALSPEEPYEQYF
TRBD2 | TRBJ2-7 | TRBV27 | CASSLTSGYSYEQYF
TRBD1 | TRBJ1-1 | TRBV27 | CASSLTGTDMNTEAFF
. | TRBJ2-7 | TRBV7-9 | CASSSITYEQYF
. | TRBJ1-2 | TRBV13 | CASSSTGGYFGYTF
TRBD2 | TRBJ2-2 | TRBV7-6 | CASSPVRGRLAGGPSGELFF
. | TRBJ2-7 | TRBV10-3 | CAISRTADYEQYF
. | TRBJ1-5 | TRBV4-1 | CASNHPRVESNQPQHF
TRBD1 | TRBJ2-7 | TRBV7-2 | CASSTLVMTGQYGDEQYF
. | TRBJ1-1 | TRBV7-9 | CASSLALVGGGVEAFF
TRBD2 | TRBJ2-1 | TRBV19 | CASRTGLAGYNEQFF
TRBD1 | TRBJ2-7 | TRBV7-9 | CASSLGQGSSYEQYF
TRBD2 | TRBJ2-3 | TRBV18 | CASSRGASSLAAPDTQYF
TRBD2 | TRBJ2-1 | TRBV9 | CASSAPGGLAGGPYNEQFF